This TCR beta chain was obtained from a study of OX40 agonist ivuxolimab in advanced cancers. Study information: The dose-escalation group included hepatocellular carcinoma, melanoma, renal cell carcinoma and head and neck cancer. Partial responses were achieved by three patients, of whom one had hepatocellular carcinoma and two had cutaneous melanoma.

The CDR3 contains 15 residues. V trimming: 4 bases; J trimming: 4 bases; junction bases outside the gene matches: 9. Germline assignment: CDR1 MGHRA and CDR2 YSYEKL. Overall study results and limits: Nonresponders included some who also had low normalized T-cell clonal expansion.

As to this clone: Antigen: not known.

Generated by immunoSEQ multiplex PCR, the TCRdb table keeps only in-frame clones and is missing some. The sample holds around 30,000 clones, around 80% seen once. The investigators sampled blood at baseline, at cycle 4 day 1, and at cycle 7 day 1. The chain couples TRBV4-1 to TRBJ1-2, with 7 bases fitting TRBD1. The clonotype was recovered from an adult with an advanced solid tumor such as melanoma, head and neck, liver or kidney cancer. This specimen consisted of CD4+ or CD8+ T cells sorted from blood, obtained in a trial of the OX40 agonist ivuxolimab. The CDR3 DNA sequence: TGCGCCAGCAGCCTCCGGGACAGAAACTCCTATGGCTACACCTTC. Protein product: CASSLRDRNSYGYTF.